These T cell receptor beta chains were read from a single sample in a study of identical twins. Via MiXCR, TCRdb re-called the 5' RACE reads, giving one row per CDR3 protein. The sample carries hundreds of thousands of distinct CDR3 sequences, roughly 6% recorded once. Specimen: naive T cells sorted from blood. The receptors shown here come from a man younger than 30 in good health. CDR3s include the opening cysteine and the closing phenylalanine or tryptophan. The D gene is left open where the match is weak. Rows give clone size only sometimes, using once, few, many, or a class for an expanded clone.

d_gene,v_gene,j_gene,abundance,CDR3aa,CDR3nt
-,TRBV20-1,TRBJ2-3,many,CSAETESSTDTQYF,TGCAGTGCTGAGACAGAGTCTAGCACAGATACGCAGTATTTT
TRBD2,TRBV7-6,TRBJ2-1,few,CASSLVPPGGTINNEQFF,TGTGCCAGCAGCTTAGTCCCCCCCGGGGGGACTATCAACAATGAGCAGTTCTTC
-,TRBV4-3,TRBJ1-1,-,CASSQDRTGNTEAFF,TGCGCCAGCAGCCAAGATCGCACAGGGAACACTGAAGCTTTCTTT
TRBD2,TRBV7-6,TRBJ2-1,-,CASSSPPSGRNEQFF,TGTGCCAGCAGCTCCCCTCCTAGCGGGAGAAATGAGCAGTTCTTC
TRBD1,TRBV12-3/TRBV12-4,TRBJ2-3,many,CASSAIRGTDGADTQYF,TGTGCCAGCAGTGCTATACGAGGGACAGACGGCGCAGATACGCAGTATTTT
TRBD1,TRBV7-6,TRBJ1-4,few,CASSLTGREKLFF,TGTGCCAGCAGCCTGACAGGGCGTGAAAAACTGTTTTTT
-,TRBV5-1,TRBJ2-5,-,CASRSTETQYF,TGCGCCAGCAGATCTACGGAGACCCAGTACTTC
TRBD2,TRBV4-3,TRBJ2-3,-,CASSYRVGSGSLGASDTQYF,TGCGCCAGCAGTTACCGAGTCGGTAGCGGGAGTTTGGGGGCATCAGATACGCAGTATTTT
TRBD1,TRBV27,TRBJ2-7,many,CASSLGTGRSYEQYF,TGTGCCAGCAGTTTAGGGACAGGGAGGTCCTACGAGCAGTACTTC
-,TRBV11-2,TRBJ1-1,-,CASSGSKNTEAFF,TGTGCCAGCTCCGGGTCAAAGAACACTGAAGCTTTCTTT
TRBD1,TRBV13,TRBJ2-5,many,CASSRLRDSQETQYF,TGTGCCAGCAGCCGTCTCCGGGACAGCCAAGAGACCCAGTACTTC
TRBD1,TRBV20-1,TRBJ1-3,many,CSAREIQGSSGNTIYF,TGCAGTGCTAGAGAGATACAGGGGAGCTCTGGAAACACCATATATTTT
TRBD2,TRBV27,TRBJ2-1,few,CASSSRTSGRFTYNEQFF,TGTGCCAGCAGTTCCCGGACTAGCGGGAGGTTCACCTACAATGAGCAGTTCTTC
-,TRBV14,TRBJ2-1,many,CASRKLGGNEQFF,TGTGCCAGCAGAAAGTTAGGGGGTAATGAGCAGTTCTTC
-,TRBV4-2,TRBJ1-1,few,CASSQDFVGGTEAFF,TGTGCCAGCAGCCAAGATTTCGTGGGGGGCACTGAAGCTTTCTTT
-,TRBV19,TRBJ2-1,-,CASSIDWPVGYNEQFF,TGTGCCAGTAGTATAGATTGGCCAGTGGGGTACAATGAGCAGTTCTTC
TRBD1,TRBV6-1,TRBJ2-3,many,CASSKPQGPGTDTQYF,TGTGCCAGCAGTAAACCACAGGGGCCTGGTACAGATACGCAGTATTTT
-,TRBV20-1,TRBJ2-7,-,CSASNVAEPSYEQYF,TGCAGTGCTAGTAACGTAGCGGAACCCTCCTACGAGCAGTACTTC
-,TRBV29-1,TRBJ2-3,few,CSVDWQGNTDTQYF,TGCAGCGTTGATTGGCAGGGAAACACAGATACGCAGTATTTT
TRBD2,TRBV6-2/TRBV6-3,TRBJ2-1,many,CLSSGINNEQFF,TGTCTGTCTAGCGGGATAAACAATGAGCAGTTCTTC
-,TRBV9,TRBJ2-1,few,CASSVTMQEQFF,TGTGCCAGCAGCGTCACCATGCAGGAGCAGTTCTTC
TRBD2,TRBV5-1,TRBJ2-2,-,CASSSPGTSGSGPGELFF,TGCGCCAGCAGCTCCCCTGGGACTAGCGGGAGCGGGCCCGGGGAGCTGTTTTTT
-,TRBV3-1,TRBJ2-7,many,CASSSRGRATYEQYF,TGTGCCAGCAGCTCACGTGGCCGGGCGACATACGAGCAGTACTTC
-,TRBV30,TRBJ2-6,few,CAWSYSGANVLTF,TGTGCCTGGAGCTACTCTGGGGCCAACGTCCTGACTTTC
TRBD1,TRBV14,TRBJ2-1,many,CASSPDFRDRGLDEQFF,TGTGCCAGCAGCCCTGACTTCCGGGACAGGGGGCTCGATGAGCAGTTCTTC
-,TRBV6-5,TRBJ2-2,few,CASSYGNAGELFF,TGTGCCAGCAGTTACGGCAACGCCGGGGAGCTGTTTTTT
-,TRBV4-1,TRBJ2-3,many,CASSSDSADTQYF,TGCGCCAGCAGCAGCGACTCAGCAGATACGCAGTATTTT
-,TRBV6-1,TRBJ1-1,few,CASSEGIWLTNTEAFF,TGTGCCAGCAGTGAAGGGATTTGGCTTACTAACACTGAAGCTTTCTTT
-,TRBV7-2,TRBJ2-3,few,CASENRAGISTDTQYF,TGTGCCAGCGAGAATCGGGCGGGGATAAGCACAGATACGCAGTATTTT
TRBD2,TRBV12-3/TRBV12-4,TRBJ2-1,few,CASSWIAGGHYEQFF,TGTGCCAGCAGTTGGATAGCGGGAGGGCACTATGAGCAGTTCTTC
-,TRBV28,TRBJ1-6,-,CASSPAGGLSSYNSPLHF,TGTGCCAGCAGCCCAGCGGGGGGCCTGAGCTCCTATAATTCACCCCTCCACTTT
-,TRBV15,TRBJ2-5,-,CATSIPSWVVGETQYF,TGTGCCACCAGCATTCCGTCGTGGGTGGTAGGAGAGACCCAGTACTTC
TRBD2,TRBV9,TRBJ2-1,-,CASSVGGTSGRMNEQFF,TGTGCCAGCAGCGTAGGAGGGACTAGCGGGAGGATGAATGAGCAGTTCTTC
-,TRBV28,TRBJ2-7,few,CASSHTLGLHFWEQYF,TGTGCCAGCAGTCACACCCTTGGACTACACTTTTGGGAGCAGTACTTC
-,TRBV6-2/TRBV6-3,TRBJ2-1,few,CASSLASQQFF,TGTGCCAGCAGTTTGGCTAGCCAGCAGTTCTTC
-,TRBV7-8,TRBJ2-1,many,CASSQDRFNEQFF,TGTGCCAGCAGCCAGGACCGGTTCAATGAGCAGTTCTTC
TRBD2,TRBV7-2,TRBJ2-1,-,CASSLAPGTSIHEQFF,TGTGCCAGCAGCTTAGCTCCCGGGACTAGCATTCATGAGCAGTTCTTC
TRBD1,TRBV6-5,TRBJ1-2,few,CASSPRWTGGAGSGYTF,TGTGCCAGCAGTCCTCGATGGACAGGGGGCGCGGGATCCGGCTACACCTTC
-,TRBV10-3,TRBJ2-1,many,CAIRTGTAQFF,TGTGCCATCAGGACCGGGACTGCGCAGTTCTTC
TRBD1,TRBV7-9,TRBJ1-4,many,CASSFQGGSEKLFF,TGTGCCAGCAGCTTTCAGGGGGGGAGCGAAAAACTGTTTTTT
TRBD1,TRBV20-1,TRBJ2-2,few,CSARAVDRGNTGELFF,TGCAGTGCTAGAGCTGTGGACAGGGGCAACACCGGGGAGCTGTTTTTT
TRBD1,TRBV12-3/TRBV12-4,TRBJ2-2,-,CASRKDRYTGELFF,TGTGCCAGCAGGAAGGACAGGTACACCGGGGAGCTGTTTTTT
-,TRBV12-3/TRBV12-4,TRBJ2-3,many,CASSALGSPQDTQYF,TGTGCCAGCAGCGCCTTGGGCAGTCCCCAAGATACGCAGTATTTT
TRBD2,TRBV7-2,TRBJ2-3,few,CASSRRAGGADTQYF,TGTGCCAGCAGCCGTCGAGCGGGGGGGGCAGATACGCAGTATTTT
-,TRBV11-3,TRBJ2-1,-,CASSSWQNEQFF,TGTGCCAGCAGCTCCTGGCAAAATGAGCAGTTCTTC
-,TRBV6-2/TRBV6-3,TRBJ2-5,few,CASKRQGGGWTQYF,TGTGCCAGCAAGAGGCAGGGCGGAGGGTGGACCCAGTACTTC
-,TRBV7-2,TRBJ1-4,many,CASSRTSRDEKLFF,TGTGCCAGCAGCCGGACATCTCGGGATGAAAAACTGTTTTTT
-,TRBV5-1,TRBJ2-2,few,CASSLGPGDTGELFF,TGCGCCAGCAGCTTAGGGCCAGGGGACACCGGGGAGCTGTTTTTT
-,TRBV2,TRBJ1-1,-,CASSITGFQNTEAFF,TGTGCCAGCAGTATCACAGGTTTCCAGAACACTGAAGCTTTCTTT
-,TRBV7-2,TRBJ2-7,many,CASSLTGLATYEQYF,TGTGCCAGCAGCTTGACTGGACTCGCAACCTACGAGCAGTACTTC
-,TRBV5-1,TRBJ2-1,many,CASSFIYSTNEQFF,TGCGCCAGCAGCTTTATTTACTCGACCAATGAGCAGTTCTTC
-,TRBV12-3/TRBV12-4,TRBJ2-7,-,CASSPGTENYEQYF,TGTGCCAGCAGTCCCGGGACTGAGAACTACGAGCAGTACTTC
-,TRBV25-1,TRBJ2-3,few,CASSGTGADTQYF,TGTGCCAGCAGTGGCACGGGAGCAGATACGCAGTATTTT
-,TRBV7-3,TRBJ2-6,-,CASRASSGANVLTF,TGTGCCAGCAGGGCGTCCTCTGGGGCCAACGTCCTGACTTTC
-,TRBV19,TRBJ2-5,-,CASSIRGQETQYF,TGTGCCAGTAGTATCAGGGGCCAAGAGACCCAGTACTTC
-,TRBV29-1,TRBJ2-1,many,CSVGTGFPSRSSYNEQFF,TGCAGCGTTGGAACAGGTTTCCCTAGTCGTAGCTCCTACAATGAGCAGTTCTTC
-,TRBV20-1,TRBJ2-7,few,CSAYRQGGSYEQYF,TGCAGTGCTTACCGACAGGGAGGCTCCTACGAGCAGTACTTC
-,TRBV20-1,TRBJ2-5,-,CSVEGTPRQETQYF,TGCAGTGTTGAGGGGACTCCCCGTCAAGAGACCCAGTACTTC
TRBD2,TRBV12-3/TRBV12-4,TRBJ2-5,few,CASSALAGEAETQYF,TGTGCCAGCAGTGCTCTAGCGGGAGAGGCGGAGACCCAGTACTTC